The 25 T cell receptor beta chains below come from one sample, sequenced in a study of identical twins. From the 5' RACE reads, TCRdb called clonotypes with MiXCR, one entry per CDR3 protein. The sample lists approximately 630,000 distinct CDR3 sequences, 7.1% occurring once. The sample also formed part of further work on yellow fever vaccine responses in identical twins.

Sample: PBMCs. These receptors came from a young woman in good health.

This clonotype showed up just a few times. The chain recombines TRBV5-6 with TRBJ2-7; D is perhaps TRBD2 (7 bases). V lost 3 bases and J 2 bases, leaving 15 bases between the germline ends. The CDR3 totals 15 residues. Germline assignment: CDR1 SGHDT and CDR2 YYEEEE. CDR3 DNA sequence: TGTGCCAGCAGCTGGGGGGGGGCTTCGACCTACGAGCAGTACTTC. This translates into CASSWGGASTYEQYF. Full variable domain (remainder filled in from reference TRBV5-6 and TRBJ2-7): DAGVTQSPTHLIKTRGQQVTLRCSPKSGHDTVSWYQQALGQGPQFIFQYYEEEERQRGNFPDRFSGHQFPNYSSELNVNALLLGDSALYLCASSWGGASTYEQYFGPGTRLTVT.

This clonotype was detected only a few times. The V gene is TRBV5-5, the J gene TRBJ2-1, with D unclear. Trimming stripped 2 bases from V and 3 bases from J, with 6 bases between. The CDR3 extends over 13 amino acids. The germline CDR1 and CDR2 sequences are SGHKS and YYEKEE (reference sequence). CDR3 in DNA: TGTGCCAGCAGCTTTTCCTTCTACAATGAGCAGTTCTTC. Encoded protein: CASSFSFYNEQFF.

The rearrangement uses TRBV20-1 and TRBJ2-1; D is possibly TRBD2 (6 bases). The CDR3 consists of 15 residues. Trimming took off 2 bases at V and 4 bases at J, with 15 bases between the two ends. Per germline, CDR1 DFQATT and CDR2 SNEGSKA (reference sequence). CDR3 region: CSARMPGVRYNEQFF. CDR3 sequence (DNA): TGCAGTGCTAGAATGCCGGGAGTGAGGTACAATGAGCAGTTCTTC.

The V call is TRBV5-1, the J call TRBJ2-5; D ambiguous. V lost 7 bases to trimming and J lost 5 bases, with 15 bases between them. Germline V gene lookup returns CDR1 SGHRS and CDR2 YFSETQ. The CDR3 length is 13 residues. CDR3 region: CASQRGIGETQYF. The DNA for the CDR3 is TGCGCCAGCCAAAGAGGTATCGGGGAGACCCAGTACTTC. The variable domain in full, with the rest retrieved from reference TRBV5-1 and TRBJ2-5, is KAGVTQTPRYLIKTRGQQVTLSCSPISGHRSVSWYQQTPGQGLQFLFEYFSETQRNKGNFPGRFSGRQFSNSRSEMNVSTLELGDSALYLCASQRGIGETQYFGPGTRLLVL.

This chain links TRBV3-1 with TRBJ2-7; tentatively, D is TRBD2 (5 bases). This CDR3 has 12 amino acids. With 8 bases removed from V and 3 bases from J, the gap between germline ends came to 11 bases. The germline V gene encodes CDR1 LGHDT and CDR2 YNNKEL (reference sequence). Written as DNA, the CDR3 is TGTGCCAGCTCCTCGGGGTTCTACGAGCAGTACGTC. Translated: CASSSGFYEQYV.

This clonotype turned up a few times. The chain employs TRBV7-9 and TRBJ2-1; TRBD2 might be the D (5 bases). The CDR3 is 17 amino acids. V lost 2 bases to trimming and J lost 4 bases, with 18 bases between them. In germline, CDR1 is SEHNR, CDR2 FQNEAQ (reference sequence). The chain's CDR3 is CASSLPHLGENYNEQFF. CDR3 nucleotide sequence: TGTGCCAGCAGCTTACCTCACCTTGGGGAGAATTACAATGAGCAGTTCTTC.

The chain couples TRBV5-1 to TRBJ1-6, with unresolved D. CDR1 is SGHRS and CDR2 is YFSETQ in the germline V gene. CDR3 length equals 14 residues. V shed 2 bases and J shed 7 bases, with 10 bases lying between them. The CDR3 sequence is CASSFEVGNSPLHF. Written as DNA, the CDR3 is TGCGCCAGCAGCTTTGAGGTTGGGAATTCACCCCTCCACTTT. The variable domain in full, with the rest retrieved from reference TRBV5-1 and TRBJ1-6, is KAGVTQTPRYLIKTRGQQVTLSCSPISGHRSVSWYQQTPGQGLQFLFEYFSETQRNKGNFPGRFSGRQFSNSRSEMNVSTLELGDSALYLCASSFEVGNSPLHFGNGTRLTVT.

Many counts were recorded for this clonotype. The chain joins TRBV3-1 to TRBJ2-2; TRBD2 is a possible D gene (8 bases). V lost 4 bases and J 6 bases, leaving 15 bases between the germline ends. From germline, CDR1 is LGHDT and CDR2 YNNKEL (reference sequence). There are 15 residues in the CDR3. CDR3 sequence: CASSPPGGGPGELFF. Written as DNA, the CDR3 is TGTGCCAGCAGCCCCCCGGGAGGGGGCCCCGGGGAGCTGTTTTTT.

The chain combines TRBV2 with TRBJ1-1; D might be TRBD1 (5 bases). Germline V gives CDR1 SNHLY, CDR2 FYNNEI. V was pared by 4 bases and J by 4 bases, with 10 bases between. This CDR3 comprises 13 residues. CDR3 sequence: CASSGVRGTEAFF. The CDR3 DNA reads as TGTGCCAGCAGTGGGGTGAGGGGCACTGAAGCTTTCTTT.

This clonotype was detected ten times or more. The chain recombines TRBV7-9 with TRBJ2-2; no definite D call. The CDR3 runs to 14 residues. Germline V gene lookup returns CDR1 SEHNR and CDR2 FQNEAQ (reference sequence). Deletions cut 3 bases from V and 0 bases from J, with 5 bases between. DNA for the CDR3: TGTGCCAGCAGCTTGACCACGAACACCGGGGAGCTGTTTTTT. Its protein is CASSLTTNTGELFF.

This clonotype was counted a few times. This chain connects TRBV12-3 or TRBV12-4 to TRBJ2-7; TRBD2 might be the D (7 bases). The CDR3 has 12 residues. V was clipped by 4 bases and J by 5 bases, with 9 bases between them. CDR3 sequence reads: CASSWGGNEQYV. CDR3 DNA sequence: TGTGCCAGCAGTTGGGGGGGCAACGAGCAGTACGTC.

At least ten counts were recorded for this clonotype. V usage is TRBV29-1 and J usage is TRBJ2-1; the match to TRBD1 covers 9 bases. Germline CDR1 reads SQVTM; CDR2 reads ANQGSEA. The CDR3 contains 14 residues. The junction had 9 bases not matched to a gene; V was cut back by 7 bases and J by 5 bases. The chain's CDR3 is CSAAPGQGDNEQFF. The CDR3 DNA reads TGCAGCGCCGCTCCGGGACAGGGAGACAATGAGCAGTTCTTC.

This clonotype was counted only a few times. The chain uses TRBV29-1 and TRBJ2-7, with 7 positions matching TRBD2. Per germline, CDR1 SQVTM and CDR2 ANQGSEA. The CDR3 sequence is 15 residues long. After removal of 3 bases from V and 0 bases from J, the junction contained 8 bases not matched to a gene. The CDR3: CSVEMGGGGSYEQYF. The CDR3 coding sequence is TGCAGCGTTGAGATGGGCGGGGGAGGCTCCTACGAGCAGTACTTC.

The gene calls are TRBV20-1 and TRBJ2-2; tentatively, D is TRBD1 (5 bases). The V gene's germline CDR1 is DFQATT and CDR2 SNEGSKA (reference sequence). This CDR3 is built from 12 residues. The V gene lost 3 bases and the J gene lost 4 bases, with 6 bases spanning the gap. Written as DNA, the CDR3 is TGCAGTGCTAGTGACAGCACCGGGGAGCTGTTTTTT. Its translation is CSASDSTGELFF.

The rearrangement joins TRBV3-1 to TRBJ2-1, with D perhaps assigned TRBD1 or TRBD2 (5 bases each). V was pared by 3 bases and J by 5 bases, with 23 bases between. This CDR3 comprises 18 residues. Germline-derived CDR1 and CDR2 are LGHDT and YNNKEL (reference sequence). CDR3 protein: CASSHPLSPDGTNNEQFF. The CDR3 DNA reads TGTGCCAGCAGCCATCCCCTCTCGCCGGATGGGACGAACAATGAGCAGTTCTTC.

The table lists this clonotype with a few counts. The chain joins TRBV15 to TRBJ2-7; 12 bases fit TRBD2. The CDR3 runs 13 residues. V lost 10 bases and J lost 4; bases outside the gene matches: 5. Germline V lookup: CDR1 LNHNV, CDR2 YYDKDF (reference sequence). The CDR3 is CANSGTSGYEQYV. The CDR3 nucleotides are TGTGCCAACTCCGGGACTAGCGGGTACGAGCAGTACGTC.

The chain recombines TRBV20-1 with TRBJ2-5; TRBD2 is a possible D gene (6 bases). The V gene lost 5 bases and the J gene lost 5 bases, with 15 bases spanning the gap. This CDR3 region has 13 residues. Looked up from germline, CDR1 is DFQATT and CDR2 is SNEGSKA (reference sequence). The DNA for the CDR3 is TGCAGTGCTGGCCGTAACGCGGGGGAGACCCAGTACTTC. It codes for CSAGRNAGETQYF.

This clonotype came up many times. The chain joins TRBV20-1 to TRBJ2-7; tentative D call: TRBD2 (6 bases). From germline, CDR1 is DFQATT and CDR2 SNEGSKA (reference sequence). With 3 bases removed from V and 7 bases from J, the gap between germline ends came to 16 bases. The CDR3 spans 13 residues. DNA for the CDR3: TGCAGTGCTAGGGAGCCAGGAGGGAAGGAGCAGTACTTC. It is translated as CSAREPGGKEQYF.

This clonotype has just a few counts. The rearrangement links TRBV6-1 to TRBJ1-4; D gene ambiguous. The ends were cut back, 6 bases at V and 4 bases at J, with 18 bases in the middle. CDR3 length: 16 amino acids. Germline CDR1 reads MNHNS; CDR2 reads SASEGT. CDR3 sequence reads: CASRRKVPSYNEKLFF. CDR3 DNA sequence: TGTGCCAGCAGAAGGAAGGTTCCCTCTTATAATGAAAAACTGTTTTTT.

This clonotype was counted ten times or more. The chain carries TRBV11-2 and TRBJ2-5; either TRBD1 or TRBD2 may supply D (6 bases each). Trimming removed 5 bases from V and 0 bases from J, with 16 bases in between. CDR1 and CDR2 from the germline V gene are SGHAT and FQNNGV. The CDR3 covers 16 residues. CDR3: CASSPRGGGHQETQYF. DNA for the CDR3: TGTGCCAGCAGCCCCCGGGGTGGGGGGCACCAAGAGACCCAGTACTTC.

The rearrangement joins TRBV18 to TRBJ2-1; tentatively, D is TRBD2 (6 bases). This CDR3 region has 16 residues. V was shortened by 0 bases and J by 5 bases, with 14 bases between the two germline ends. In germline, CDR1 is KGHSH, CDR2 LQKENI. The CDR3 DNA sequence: TGTGCCAGCTCACCACCGCGGGGTGGAATGAACAATGAGCAGTTCTTC. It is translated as CASSPPRGGMNNEQFF.

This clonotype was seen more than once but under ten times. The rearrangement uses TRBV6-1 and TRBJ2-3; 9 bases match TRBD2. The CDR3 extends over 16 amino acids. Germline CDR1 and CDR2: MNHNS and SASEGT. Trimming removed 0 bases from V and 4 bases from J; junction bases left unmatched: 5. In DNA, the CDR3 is TGTGCCAGCAGTGAAGCGGCGGGGGGGAATTCAGATACGCAGTATTTT. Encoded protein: CASSEAAGGNSDTQYF.

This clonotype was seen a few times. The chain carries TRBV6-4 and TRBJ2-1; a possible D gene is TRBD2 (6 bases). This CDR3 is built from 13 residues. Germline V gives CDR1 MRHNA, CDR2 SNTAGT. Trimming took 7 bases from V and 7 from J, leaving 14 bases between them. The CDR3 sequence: CASNGAEGNEQFF. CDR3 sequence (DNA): TGTGCCAGCAACGGAGCGGAGGGGAATGAGCAGTTCTTC.

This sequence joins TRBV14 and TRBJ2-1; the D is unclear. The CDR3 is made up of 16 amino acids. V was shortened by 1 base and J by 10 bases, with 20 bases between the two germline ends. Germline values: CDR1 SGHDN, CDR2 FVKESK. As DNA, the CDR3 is TGTGCCAGCAGCCAAGGCCCAATCGCGTTCGACGGGGAGCAGTTCTTC. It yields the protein CASSQGPIAFDGEQFF. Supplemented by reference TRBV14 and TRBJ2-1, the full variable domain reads EAGVTQFPSHSVIEKGQTVTLRCDPISGHDNLYWYRRVMGKEIKFLLHFVKESKQDESGMPNNRFLAERTGGTYSTLKVQPAELEDSGVYFCASSQGPIAFDGEQFFGPGTRLTVL.

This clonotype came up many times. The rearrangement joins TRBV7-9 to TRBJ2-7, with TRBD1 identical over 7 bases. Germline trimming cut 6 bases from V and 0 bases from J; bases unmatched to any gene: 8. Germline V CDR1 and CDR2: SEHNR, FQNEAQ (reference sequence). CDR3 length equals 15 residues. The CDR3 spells CASSPPGTASYEQYF. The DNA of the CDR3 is TGTGCCAGCAGTCCGCCCGGGACAGCCTCCTACGAGCAGTACTTC.